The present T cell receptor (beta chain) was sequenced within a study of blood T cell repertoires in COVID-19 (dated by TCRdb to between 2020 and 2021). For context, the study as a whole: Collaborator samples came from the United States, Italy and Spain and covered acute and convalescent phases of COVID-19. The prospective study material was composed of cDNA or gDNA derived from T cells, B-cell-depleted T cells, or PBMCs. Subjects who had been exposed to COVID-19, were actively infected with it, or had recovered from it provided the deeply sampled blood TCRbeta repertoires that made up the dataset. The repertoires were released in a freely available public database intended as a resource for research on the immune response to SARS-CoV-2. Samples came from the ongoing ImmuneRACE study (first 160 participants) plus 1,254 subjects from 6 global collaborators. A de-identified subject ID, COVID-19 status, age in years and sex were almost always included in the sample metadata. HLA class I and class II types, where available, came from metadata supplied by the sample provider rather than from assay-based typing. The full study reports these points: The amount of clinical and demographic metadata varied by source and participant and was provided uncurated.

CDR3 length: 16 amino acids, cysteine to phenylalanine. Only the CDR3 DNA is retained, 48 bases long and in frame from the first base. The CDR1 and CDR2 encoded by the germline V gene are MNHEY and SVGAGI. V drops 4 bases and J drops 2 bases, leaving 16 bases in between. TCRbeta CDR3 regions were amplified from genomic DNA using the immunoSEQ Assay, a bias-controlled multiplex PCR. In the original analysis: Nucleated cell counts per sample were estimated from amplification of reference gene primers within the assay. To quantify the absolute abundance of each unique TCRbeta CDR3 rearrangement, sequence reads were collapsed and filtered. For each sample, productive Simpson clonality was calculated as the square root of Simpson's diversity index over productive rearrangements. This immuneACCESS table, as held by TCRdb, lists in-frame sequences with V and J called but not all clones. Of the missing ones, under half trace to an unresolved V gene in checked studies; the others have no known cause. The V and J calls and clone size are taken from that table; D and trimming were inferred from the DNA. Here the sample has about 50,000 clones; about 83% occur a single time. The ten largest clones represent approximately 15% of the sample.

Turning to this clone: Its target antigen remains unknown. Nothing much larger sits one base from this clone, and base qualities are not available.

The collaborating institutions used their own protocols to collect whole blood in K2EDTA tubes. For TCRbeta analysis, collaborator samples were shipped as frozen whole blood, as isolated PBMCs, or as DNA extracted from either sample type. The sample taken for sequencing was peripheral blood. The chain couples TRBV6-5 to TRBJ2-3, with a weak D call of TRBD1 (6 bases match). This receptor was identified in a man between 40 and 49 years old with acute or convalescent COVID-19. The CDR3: CASSSYDRTDTDTQYF. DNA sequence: TGTGCCAGCAGTTCCTACGATCGGACAGACACAGATACGCAGTATTTT.